What follows describes a single T cell receptor beta chain. Germline V gene sequence: CDR1 SGHAT, CDR2 FQDESV (reference sequence). The ends lost 5 bases at V and 3 bases at J; junction bases unmatched: 5. The CDR3 totals 14 residues. The record originates from a study of control samples from healthy donors and cancer patients. Profiling relied on immunoSEQ multiplex PCR, and the TCRdb table lists in-frame clones only, not all of them. The data hold some 130,000 clones, with under 95% observed a single time. The material sequenced was blood. The chain joins TRBV11-1 to TRBJ2-3; 7 nucleotides line up with TRBD1. This TCR came from a man younger than 35 in good health. As DNA, the CDR3 is TGTGCCAGCAGCCCCGACAGGGAAACAGATACGCAGTATTTT. Translating gives CASSPDRETDTQYF.